A selection of T cell receptor beta chains follows, all from one sample in a study of blood T cell repertoires in COVID-19. Sequencing was performed with immunoSEQ multiplex PCR; in TCRdb, only in-frame clones are kept and a portion is missing. The sample includes more than 95,000 clones, around 74% of them seen just once. The sequenced sample was peripheral blood. The receptor source for this set is a man aged 55 to 70 with acute or convalescent COVID-19. The CDR3 runs from the conserved cysteine through the conserved F or W. The D gene is left open where the match is weak. Clone size appears in some rows only: once, few, many, or a class for an expanded clone.

v_gene	d_gene	abundance	j_gene	CDR3aa	CDR3nt
TRBV27	.	.	TRBJ1-1	CASSSMGGDGEAFF	TGTGCCAGCAGTTCAATGGGGGGGGATGGTGAAGCTTTCTTT
TRBV18	.	.	TRBJ1-2	CASSPGAGEGYTF	TGTGCCAGCTCACCCGGGGCAGGGGAAGGCTACACCTTC
TRBV20-1	TRBD2	.	TRBJ2-1	CSASRAGLVSYNEQFF	TGCAGTGCTAGTCGAGCGGGACTAGTCTCCTACAATGAGCAGTTCTTC
TRBV19	TRBD2	once	TRBJ2-2	CASSISGGASGELFF	TGTGCCAGTAGTATCAGCGGGGGGGCATCCGGGGAGCTGTTTTTT
TRBV5-6	.	few	TRBJ2-6	CASSLVSVTGANVLTF	TGTGCCAGCAGCTTGGTCAGTGTTACTGGGGCCAACGTCCTGACTTTC
TRBV24-1	TRBD2	.	TRBJ2-3	CAIHSGAGTDTQYF	TGTGCCATCCATAGCGGGGCTGGCACAGATACGCAGTATTTT
TRBV18	.	.	TRBJ1-1	CASSPGGRGEAFF	TGTGCCAGCTCACCCGGGGGACGGGGTGAAGCTTTCTTT
TRBV5-4	TRBD2	few	TRBJ2-7	CASSTTSGSIYEQYF	TGTGCCAGCAGCACCACTAGCGGGAGTATTTACGAGCAGTACTTC
TRBV11-2	.	.	TRBJ2-7	CASSPISRGRGSGYEQYF	TGTGCCAGCAGCCCCATTAGCCGAGGACGGGGTAGCGGCTACGAGCAGTACTTC
TRBV19	TRBD2	.	TRBJ2-1	CASSIIAGGPSSYNEQFF	TGTGCCAGTAGTATTATAGCGGGGGGGCCATCCTCCTACAATGAGCAGTTCTTC
TRBV14	.	few	TRBJ2-2	CASSRNTGRELFF	TGTGCCAGCAGCCGAAACACAGGGAGGGAGCTGTTTTTT
TRBV18	TRBD1	.	TRBJ1-2	CASSPGTGQAYGYTF	TGTGCCAGCTCACCCGGGACAGGTCAGGCCTATGGCTACACCTTC
TRBV5-6	TRBD2	once	TRBJ2-3	CASTRGEGSGRTGDTQYF	TGTGCCAGCACCCGAGGGGAAGGAAGCGGGAGGACGGGAGATACGCAGTATTTT
TRBV24-1	.	.	TRBJ1-5	CATSDTRQGGDQPQHF	TGTGCCACCAGTGATACCCGGCAGGGAGGCGATCAGCCCCAGCATTTT
TRBV5-1	TRBD1	.	TRBJ2-7	CASSDTGQGAEQYF	TGCGCCAGCAGCGATACGGGACAGGGAGCCGAGCAGTACTTC
TRBV29-1	.	.	TRBJ2-2	CSVDPAGSSGELFF	TGCAGCGTTGATCCTGCAGGTAGTTCCGGGGAGCTGTTTTTT
TRBV2	TRBD1	.	TRBJ1-1	CASSAQGTANTEAFF	TGTGCCAGCAGCGCACAAGGGACAGCGAACACTGAAGCTTTCTTT
TRBV24-1	.	once	TRBJ2-1	CATSLGASYNEQFF	TGTGCCACCAGTCTGGGAGCCTCCTACAATGAGCAGTTCTTC
TRBV11-3	.	.	TRBJ2-7	CASSNRYEQYF	TGTGCCAGCAGTAACCGGTACGAGCAGTACTTC
TRBV21-1	.	.	TRBJ1-2	CASSQRSSRSYGYTF	TGTGCCAGCAGTCAAAGGTCGTCTAGGTCCTATGGCTACACCTTC
TRBV10-2	.	.	TRBJ1-6	CASSESAEGNSPLHF	TGCGCCAGCAGTGAGTCGGCAGAGGGTAATTCACCCCTCCACTTT
TRBV3-1/TRBV3-2	TRBD1	few	TRBJ1-2	CASTPDRWGYGYTF	TGTGCCAGCACCCCGGACAGGTGGGGCTATGGCTACACCTTC
TRBV29-1	TRBD2	.	TRBJ2-7	CSVVVAGHLYEQYF	TGCAGCGTTGTAGTAGCGGGACACCTATACGAGCAGTACTTC
TRBV27	.	.	TRBJ2-1	CASSTSGSSYNEQFF	TGTGCCAGCAGTACAAGCGGGTCCTCCTACAATGAGCAGTTCTTC